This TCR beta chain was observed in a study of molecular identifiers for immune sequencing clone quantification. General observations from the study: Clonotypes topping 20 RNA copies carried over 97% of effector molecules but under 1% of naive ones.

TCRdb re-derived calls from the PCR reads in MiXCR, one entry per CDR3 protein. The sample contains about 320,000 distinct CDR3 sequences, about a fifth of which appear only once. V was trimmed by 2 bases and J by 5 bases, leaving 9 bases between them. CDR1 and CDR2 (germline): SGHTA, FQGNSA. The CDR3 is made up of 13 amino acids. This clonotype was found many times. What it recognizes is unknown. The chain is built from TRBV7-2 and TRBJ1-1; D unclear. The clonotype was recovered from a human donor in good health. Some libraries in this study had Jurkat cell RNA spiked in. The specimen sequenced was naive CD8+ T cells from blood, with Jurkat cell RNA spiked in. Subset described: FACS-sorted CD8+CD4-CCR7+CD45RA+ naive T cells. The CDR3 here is CASSLSGETEAFF. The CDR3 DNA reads TGTGCCAGCAGCTTATCCGGAGAGACTGAAGCTTTCTTT.